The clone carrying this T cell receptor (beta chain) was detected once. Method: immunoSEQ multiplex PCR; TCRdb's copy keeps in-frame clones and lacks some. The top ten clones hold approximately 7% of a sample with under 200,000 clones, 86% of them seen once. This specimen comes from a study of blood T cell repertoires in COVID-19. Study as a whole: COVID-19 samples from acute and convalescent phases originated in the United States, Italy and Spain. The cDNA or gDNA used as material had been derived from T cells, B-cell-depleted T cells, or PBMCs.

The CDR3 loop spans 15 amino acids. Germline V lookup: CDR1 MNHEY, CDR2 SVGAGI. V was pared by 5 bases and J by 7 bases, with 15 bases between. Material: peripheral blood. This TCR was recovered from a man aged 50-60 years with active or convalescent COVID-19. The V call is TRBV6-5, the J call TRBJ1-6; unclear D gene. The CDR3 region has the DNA TGTGCCAGCAGTAAACACTTGACTGAGAATTCACCCCTCCACTTT. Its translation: CASSKHLTENSPLHF.